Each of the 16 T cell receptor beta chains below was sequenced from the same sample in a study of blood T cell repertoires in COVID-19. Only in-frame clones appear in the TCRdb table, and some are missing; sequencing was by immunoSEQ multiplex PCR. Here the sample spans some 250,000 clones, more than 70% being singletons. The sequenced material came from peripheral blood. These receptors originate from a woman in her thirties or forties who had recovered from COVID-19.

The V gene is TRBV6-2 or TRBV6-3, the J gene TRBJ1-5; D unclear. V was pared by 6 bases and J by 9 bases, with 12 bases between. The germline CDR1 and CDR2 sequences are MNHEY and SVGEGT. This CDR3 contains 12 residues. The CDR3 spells CASSPGYGPQHF. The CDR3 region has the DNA TGTGCCAGCAGCCCCGGGTATGGGCCCCAGCATTTT.

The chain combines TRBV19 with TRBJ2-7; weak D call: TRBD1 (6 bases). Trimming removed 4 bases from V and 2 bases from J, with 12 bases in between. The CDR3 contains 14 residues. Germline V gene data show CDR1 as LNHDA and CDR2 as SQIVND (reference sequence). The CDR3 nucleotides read TGTGCCAGTAGTACGAGGACAGCGACCTACGAGCAGTACTTC. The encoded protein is CASSTRTATYEQYF.

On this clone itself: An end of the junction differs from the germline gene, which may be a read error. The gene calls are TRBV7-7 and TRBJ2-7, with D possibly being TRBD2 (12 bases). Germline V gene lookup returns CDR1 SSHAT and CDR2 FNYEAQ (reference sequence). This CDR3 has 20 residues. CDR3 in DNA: TGTGCTAGCAGCCGCCGGACAGGGGGCCCGACTAGCGGGAGATCCGACGAGCAGTACTTC. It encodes CASSRRTGGPTSGRSDEQYF.

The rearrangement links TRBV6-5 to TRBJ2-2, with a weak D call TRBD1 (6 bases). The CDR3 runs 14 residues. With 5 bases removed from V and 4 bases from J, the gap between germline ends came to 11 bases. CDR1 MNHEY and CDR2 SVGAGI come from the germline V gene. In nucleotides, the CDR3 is TGTGCCAGCAGTAGGGGGTGGGGCACCGGGGAGCTGTTTTTT. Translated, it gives CASSRGWGTGELFF.

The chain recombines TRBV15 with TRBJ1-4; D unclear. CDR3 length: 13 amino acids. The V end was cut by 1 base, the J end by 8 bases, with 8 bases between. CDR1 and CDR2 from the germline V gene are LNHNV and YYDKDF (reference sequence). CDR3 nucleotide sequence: TGTGCCACCAGCAGAGCTATCCCGGAAAAACTGTTTTTT. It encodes CATSRAIPEKLFF.

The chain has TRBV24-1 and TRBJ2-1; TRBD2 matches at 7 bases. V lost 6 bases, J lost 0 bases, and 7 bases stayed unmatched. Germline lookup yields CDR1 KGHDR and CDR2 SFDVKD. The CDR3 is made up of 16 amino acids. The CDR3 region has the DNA TGTGCCACCAGTAAATTCGGGGGGTCCTCCTACAATGAGCAGTTCTTC. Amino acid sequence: CATSKFGGSSYNEQFF.

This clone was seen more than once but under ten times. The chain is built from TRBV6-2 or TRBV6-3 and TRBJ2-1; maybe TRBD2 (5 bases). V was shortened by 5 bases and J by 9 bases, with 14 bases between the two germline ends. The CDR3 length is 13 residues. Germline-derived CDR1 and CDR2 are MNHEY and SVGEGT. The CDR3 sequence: CASSPWGRGEQFF. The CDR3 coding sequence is TGTGCCAGCAGTCCCTGGGGTCGGGGTGAGCAGTTCTTC.

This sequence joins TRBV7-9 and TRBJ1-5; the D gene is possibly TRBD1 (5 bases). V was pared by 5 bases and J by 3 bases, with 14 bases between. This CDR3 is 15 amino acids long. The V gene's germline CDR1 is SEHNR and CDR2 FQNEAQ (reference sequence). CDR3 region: CASSAGTVFNQPQHF. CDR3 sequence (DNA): TGTGCCAGCAGCGCCGGGACTGTATTCAATCAGCCCCAGCATTTT.

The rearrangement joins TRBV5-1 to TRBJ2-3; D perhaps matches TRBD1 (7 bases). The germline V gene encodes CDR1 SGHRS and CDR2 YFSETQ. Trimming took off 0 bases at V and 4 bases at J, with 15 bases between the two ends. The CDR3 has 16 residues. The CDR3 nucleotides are TGCGCCAGCAGCTTGGTGGCAGGGGGGCCCCCAGATACGCAGTATTTT. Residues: CASSLVAGGPPDTQYF.

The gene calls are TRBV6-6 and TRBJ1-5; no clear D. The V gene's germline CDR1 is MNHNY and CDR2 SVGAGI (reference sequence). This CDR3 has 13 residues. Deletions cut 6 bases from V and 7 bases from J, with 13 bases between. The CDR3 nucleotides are TGTGCCAGCAGCGGAACCGGGGAGCAGCCCCAGCATTTT. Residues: CASSGTGEQPQHF.

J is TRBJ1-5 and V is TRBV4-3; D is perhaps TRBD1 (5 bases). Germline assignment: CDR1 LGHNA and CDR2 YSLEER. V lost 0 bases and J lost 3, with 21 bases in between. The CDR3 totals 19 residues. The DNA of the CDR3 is TGCGCCAGCAGCCAAGATCCGGGGGTCCGCCCCACCCTCAATCAGCCCCAGCATTTT. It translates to CASSQDPGVRPTLNQPQHF.

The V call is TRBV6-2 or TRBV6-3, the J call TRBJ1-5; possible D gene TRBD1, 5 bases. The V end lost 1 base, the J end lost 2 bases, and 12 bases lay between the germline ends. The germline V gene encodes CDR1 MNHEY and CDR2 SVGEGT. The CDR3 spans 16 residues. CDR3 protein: CASSYWAGLGNQPQHF. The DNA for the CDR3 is TGTGCCAGCAGTTACTGGGCAGGGCTAGGCAATCAGCCCCAGCATTTT.

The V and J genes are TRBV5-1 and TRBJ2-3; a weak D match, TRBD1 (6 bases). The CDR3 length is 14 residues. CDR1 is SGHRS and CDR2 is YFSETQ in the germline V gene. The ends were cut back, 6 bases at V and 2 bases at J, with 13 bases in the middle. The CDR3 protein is CASTEGQTTDTQYF. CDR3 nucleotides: TGCGCCAGCACCGAAGGACAGACCACAGATACGCAGTATTTT.

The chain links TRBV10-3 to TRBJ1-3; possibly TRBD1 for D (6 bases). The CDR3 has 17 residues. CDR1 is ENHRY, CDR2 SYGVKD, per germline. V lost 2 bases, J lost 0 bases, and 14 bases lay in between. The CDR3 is CAISEGQQTSSGNTIYF. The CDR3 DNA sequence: TGTGCCATCAGTGAGGGACAGCAGACCTCCTCTGGAAACACCATATATTTT.

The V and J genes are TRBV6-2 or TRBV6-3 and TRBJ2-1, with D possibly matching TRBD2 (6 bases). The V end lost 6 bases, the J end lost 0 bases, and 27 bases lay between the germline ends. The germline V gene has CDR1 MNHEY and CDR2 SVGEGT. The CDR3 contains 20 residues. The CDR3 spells CASSRPAGTEGPSSYNEQFF. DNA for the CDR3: TGTGCCAGCAGCCGGCCGGCCGGGACGGAGGGCCCCTCCTCCTACAATGAGCAGTTCTTC.

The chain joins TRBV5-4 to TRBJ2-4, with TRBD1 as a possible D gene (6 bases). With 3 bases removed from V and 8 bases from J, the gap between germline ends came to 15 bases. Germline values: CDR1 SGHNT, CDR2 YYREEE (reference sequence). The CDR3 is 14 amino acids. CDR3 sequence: CASSSRRQADIQYF. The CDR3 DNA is TGTGCCAGCAGCTCACGGAGACAGGCGGACATTCAGTACTTC.